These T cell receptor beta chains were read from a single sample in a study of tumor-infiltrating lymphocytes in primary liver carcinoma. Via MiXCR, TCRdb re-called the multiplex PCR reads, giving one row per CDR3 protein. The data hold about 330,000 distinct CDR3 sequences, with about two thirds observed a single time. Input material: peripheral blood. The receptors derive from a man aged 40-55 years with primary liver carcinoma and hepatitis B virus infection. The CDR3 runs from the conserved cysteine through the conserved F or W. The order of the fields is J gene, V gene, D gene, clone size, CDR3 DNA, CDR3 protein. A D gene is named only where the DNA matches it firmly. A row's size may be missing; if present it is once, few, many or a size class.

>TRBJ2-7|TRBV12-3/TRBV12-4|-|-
TGTGCCCGCAGAAAGGCGGCCCGAGCGCCCTACGAGCAGTACTTC
CARRKAARAPYEQYF
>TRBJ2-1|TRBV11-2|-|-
TGTGCCAGCAACTCGAATGGGGTTAGCGCGAGCAACGAGCAGTTCTTC
CASNSNGVSASNEQFF
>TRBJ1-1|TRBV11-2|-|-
TGTGCCAGCAGATTAGACGGGGGTAGGACTGAACCTTTCTTT
CASRLDGGRTEPFF
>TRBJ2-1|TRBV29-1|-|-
TGCAGCATCGGCTGCAATGAGCAGTTCTTC
CSIGCNEQFF
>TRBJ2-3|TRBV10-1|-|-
TGCGCCAGCAGTGAGTCGAGGCGGCCTAGCGCTCAACGCACAGTTACGCAGTATTTT
CASSESRRPSAQRTVTQYF
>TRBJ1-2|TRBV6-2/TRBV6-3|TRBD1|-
TGTGGTAGCAGTGACTGGACAGGTTCCGGAGGGAGGTGGGGCTACACCTTC
CGSSDWTGSGGRWGYTF
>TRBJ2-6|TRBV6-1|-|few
TGTGCCAGCAGTGAAAGGAGGGGGAGTGGGATCTCTGGGGCCAACGTCCTGACTTTC
CASSERRGSGISGANVLTF
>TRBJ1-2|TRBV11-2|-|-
TGTGCCAGCAGCTCCCGGGGGCGGAATGGCTACACCTTC
CASSSRGRNGYTF
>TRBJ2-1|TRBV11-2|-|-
TGTGCCAGCAGCTTGCGACGGGAGACGAATGATCAGTTCTTC
CASSLRRETNDQFF
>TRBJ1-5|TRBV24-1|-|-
TGTGCCACCAGTCATAATGGGGTGCAGCCCCAGCATTTT
CATSHNGVQPQHF
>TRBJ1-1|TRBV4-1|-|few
TGCGCCAGCAGCCAAGCTACCGACACCTTGAACACTGAAGCTTTCTTT
CASSQATDTLNTEAFF
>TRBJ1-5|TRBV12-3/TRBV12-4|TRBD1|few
TGTGCCAGCAGTTTGACCCAGGGGGGCAATCAGCCCCAGCATTTT
CASSLTQGGNQPQHF
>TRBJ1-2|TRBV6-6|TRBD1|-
TGTGCCAGCAGTTTGGGACAGGGGGCATCCTGCTACACCTTC
CASSLGQGASCYTF
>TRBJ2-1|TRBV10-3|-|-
TGTGCCATCAGTGAATCAGAAAATGAGCAGTTCTTC
CAISESENEQFF
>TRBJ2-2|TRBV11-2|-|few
TGTGCCAGCAGCTTTATAGGGGCTAACACCGGGGAGCTGGTTTTT
CASSFIGANTGELVF
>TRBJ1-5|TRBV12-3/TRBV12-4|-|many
TGTGCCAGCAGTCCTTCAAGGGGAAGCAATCAGCCCCAGCATTTT
CASSPSRGSNQPQHF
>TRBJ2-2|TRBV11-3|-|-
TGTGCCAGCGGCTTGGACACCGGGGAGCGGTTTTTT
CASGLDTGERFF
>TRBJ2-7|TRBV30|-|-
TGTGCCTGGAGTCTCTCCTACGAGCAGTACTTC
CAWSLSYEQYF
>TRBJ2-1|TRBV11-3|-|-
TGTGCCAGCAGCTTAGGACGGGAGAAAAATGAGCAGTTCTTC
CASSLGREKNEQFF
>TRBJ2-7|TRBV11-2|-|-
TGTACCAGCAGCGAGCAAGAGACTCAGTACTTC
CTSSEQETQYF
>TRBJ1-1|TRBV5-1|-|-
TGCGCCAGCACCTCGGCGGTGGGGACTGAAGCTTTCTTT
CASTSAVGTEAFF
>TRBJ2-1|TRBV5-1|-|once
TGCGCCAGCAGCCCGGACAGTGTGGCCTACAATGAGCAGTTCTTC
CASSPDSVAYNEQFF
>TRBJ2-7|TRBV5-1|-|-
TGCACCAGCAGCGGGACCGGACAGCTCTACGAGCAGTACTTC
CTSSGTGQLYEQYF
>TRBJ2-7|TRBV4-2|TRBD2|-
TGTGCCAGCAACCAAAAAGGCGCGGGAGTATCTACCTACGAGCAGTACTTC
CASNQKGAGVSTYEQYF
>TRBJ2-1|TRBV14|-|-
TGTGCCAGCAGCCGCCTGGGAGAGGGGGAGTACAATGAGCAGTTCTTC
CASSRLGEGEYNEQFF
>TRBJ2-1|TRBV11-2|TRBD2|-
TGTACCAGCAGACTAGCGGGAGACTACAATGAACAGTTCTTC
CTSRLAGDYNEQFF
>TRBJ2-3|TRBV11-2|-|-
TGTGCCAAGAGTCCCAGTGGCACTAGCACAGATACGCAGTATTTT
CAKSPSGTSTDTQYF
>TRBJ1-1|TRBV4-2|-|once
TGTGCCAGTAGCCGAGATGGGATAGTGAACACTGAAGCTTTCTTT
CASSRDGIVNTEAFF
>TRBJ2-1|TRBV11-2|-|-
TGTGCCAGCAGCCCAGGTGGGGGAGCCGACGATGAGCAGTTCTTC
CASSPGGGADDEQFF
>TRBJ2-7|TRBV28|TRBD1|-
TGTGCCAGCAGTTTAACCGGGACAGGGGGCCTCGAGCAGTACTTC
CASSLTGTGGLEQYF
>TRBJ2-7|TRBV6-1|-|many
TGTGCCAGCAGTGAAGCGGGGCAGTCACTTTACGAGCAGTACTTC
CASSEAGQSLYEQYF
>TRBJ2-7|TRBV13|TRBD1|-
TGTGCCAGCAGCCATCTCGACAGGGGACCCGAGCAGTACTTC
CASSHLDRGPEQYF
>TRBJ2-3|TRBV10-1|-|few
TGCGCCAGCAGTGAGGCAGGGAGAACTAACACAGATACGCAGTATTTT
CASSEAGRTNTDTQYF
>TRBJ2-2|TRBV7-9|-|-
TGTGCCAGCAGCTTATGGGCTAGCTCTGGGGAGCTGTTTTTT
CASSLWASSGELFF
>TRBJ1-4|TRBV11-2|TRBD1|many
TGTGCCAGCAGCTTTTACACAGGGGCGCGGGGTGAAAAACTGTTTTTT
CASSFYTGARGEKLFF
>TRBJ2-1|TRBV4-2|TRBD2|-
TGTGCCAGCAGCCAAGGGACTAGCGGGGGTAACAACAATGAGCAGTTCTTC
CASSQGTSGGNNNEQFF
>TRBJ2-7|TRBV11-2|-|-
TGTGCCATCTATGGTTACTACGAGCAGTACTTC
CAIYGYYEQYF
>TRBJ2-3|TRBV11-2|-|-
TGTGCCGGCAACCAGCAAGATACGCAGTATTTT
CAGNQQDTQYF
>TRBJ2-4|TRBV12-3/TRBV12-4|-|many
TGTGCCAGCAGTAGACAGGTCCAAAACATTCAGTACTTC
CASSRQVQNIQYF
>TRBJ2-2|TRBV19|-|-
TGTGCCAGTAGTCCCTCTCTCCCCTCGGAGACCGGGGAGCTGTTTTTT
CASSPSLPSETGELFF
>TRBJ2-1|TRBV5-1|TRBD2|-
TGCGCCAGCAGCAAACAGGGGGGACTAGCGGGAGAATTGGGGCTCTTC
CASSKQGGLAGELGLF